This T cell receptor beta chain came from a study of post-analysis software for immune sequencing data. cDNA libraries of TCR beta carried unique molecular identifiers. TCRdb itself ran the PCR reads through MiXCR, one entry per CDR3 protein. The sample includes 380,000 or so distinct CDR3 sequences, roughly 36% seen only once; the top ten take about an eighth. With 4 bases removed from V and 7 bases from J, the gap between germline ends came to 20 bases. The CDR3 is made up of 15 amino acids. Germline-derived CDR1 and CDR2 are SGHDN and FVKESK. On this clonotype: Its target is not known.

General observations from the study: Samples prepared in the same batch strongly co-clustered by F measure. The five TRBV segments detected at higher frequency in patients than in controls included TRBV5-6, TRBV5-1 and TRBV20-1. In multiple sclerosis, normalized Chao1 diversity was significantly below that of controls.

The sequenced sample consisted of blood. The chain employs TRBV14 and TRBJ2-7; D may correspond to TRBD1 or TRBD2 (5 bases each). The TCR was taken from a girl aged 10 to 17 with multiple sclerosis. CDR3: CASSPRLGTTLEQYF. DNA for the CDR3: TGTGCCAGCAGCCCCCGATTAGGGACGACACTGGAGCAGTACTTC. Using reference TRBV14 and TRBJ2-7 for the parts outside the CDR3, the full variable domain is EAGVTQFPSHSVIEKGQTVTLRCDPISGHDNLYWYRRVMGKEIKFLLHFVKESKQDESGMPNNRFLAERTGGTYSTLKVQPAELEDSGVYFCASSPRLGTTLEQYFGPGTRLTVT.